What follows describes a single T cell receptor beta chain. Patients in Seattle were enrolled during active infection, then followed longitudinally. Repertoires were generated with immunoSEQ multiplex PCR, while TCRdb's copy carries only in-frame clones and drops some. Of some 320,000 clones listed, roughly nine tenths are singletons. The data derive from a study of blood T cell repertoires in COVID-19. Across the whole study: Both acute and convalescent COVID-19 samples were obtained from the United States, Italy and Spain.

The CDR3 consists of 18 residues. CDR1 is PRHDT and CDR2 is FYEKMQ in the germline V gene (reference sequence). V was cut by 3 bases and J by 7 bases, with 25 bases left in between. The origin of this receptor is a woman in her 30s with COVID-19, enrolled during active disease. The specimen sequenced was peripheral blood. The chain carries TRBV13 and TRBJ2-1, with a weak D call TRBD2 (5 bases). CDR3 coding DNA: TGTGCCAGCAGCTTTCGGGTTTCTAGGCGGACTTCCTGGAATGAGCAGTTCTTC. It specifies CASSFRVSRRTSWNEQFF. Full variable domain (remainder filled in from reference TRBV13 and TRBJ2-1): AAGVIQSPRHLIKEKRETATLKCYPIPRHDTVYWYQQGPGQDPQFLISFYEKMQSDKGSIPDRFSAQQFSDYHSELNMSSLELGDSALYFCASSFRVSRRTSWNEQFFGPGTRLTVL.